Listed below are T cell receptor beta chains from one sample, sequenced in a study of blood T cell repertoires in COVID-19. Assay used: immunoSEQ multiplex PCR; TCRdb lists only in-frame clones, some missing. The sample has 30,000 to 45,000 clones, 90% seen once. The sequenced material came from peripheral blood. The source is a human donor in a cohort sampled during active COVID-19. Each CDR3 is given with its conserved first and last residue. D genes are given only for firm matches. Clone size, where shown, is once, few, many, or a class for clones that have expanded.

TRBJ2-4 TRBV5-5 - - CASSLAAGSAKNIQYF TGTGCCAGCAGCTTGGCCGCAGGTTCAGCCAAAAACATTCAGTACTTC
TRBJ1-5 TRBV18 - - CASSPSGGSNQPQHF TGTGCCAGCTCACCATCGGGGGGAAGCAATCAGCCCCAGCATTTT
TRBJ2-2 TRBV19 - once CASRGLASGGTGELFF TGTGCCAGTAGGGGCCTAGCCTCGGGCGGGACCGGGGAGCTGTTTTTT
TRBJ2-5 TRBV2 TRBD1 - CASSERGDRGRQETQYF TGTGCCAGCAGTGAGCGGGGGGACAGGGGGCGACAAGAGACCCAGTACTTC
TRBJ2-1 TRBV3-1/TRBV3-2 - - CASSQIDFEQFF TGTGCCAGCAGCCAAATTGACTTTGAGCAGTTCTTC
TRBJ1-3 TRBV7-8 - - CASSLLDGNTIYF TGTGCCAGCAGCTTACTAGATGGAAACACCATATATTTT
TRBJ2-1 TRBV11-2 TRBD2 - CASSPPGLAGNEQFF TGTGCCAGCAGTCCTCCGGGACTAGCTGGAAATGAGCAGTTCTTC
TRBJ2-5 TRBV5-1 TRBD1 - CASQDRVRETQYF TGCGCCAGCCAGGACAGGGTCCGGGAGACCCAGTACTTC
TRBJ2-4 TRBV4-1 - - CASSQGGDTGIGKNIQYF TGCGCCAGCAGCCAGGGGGGGGATACAGGGATTGGCAAAAACATTCAGTACTTC
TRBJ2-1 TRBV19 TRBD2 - CASSRGLTSSYNEQFF TGTGCCAGTAGCCGGGGACTAACCAGCTCCTACAATGAGCAGTTCTTC
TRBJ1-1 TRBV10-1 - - CASSDRVGNTEAFF TGCGCCAGCAGTGACAGGGTGGGGAACACTGAAGCTTTCTTT
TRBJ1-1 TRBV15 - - CATSNGHRGTTEAFF TGTGCCACCAGCAATGGACACCGGGGGACCACTGAAGCTTTCTTT
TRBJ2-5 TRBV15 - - CATSRDRGGSSKAETQYF TGTGCCACCAGCAGAGATAGGGGAGGATCTTCTAAGGCAGAGACCCAGTACTTC
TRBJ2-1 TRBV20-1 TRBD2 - CNSAGGSEQFF TGCAATTCAGCGGGAGGGAGTGAGCAGTTCTTC
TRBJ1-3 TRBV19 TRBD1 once CASSPGTGSSGNTIYF TGTGCCAGTAGTCCCGGGACAGGAAGCTCTGGAAACACCATATATTTT
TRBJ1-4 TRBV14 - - CASSQGIGGELFF TGTGCCAGCAGCCAAGGAATAGGGGGGGAACTGTTTTTT
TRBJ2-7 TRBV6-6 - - CASNQLAAGSYEQYF TGTGCCAGCAACCAACTAGCCGCTGGATCATACGAGCAGTACTTC
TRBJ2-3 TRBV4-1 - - CASSQGLGPTDTQYF TGCGCCAGCAGCCAAGGACTAGGCCCCACAGATACGCAGTATTTT
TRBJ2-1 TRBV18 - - CASSPRVFQQFF TGTGCCAGCTCACCTCGGGTATTTCAGCAGTTCTTC
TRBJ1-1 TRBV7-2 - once CASSLGRGSTEAFF TGTGCCAGCAGCTTGGGGAGGGGTTCCACTGAAGCTTTCTTT
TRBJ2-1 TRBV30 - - CAWTPISGLYNEQFF TGTGCCTGGACCCCGATTAGCGGCCTCTACAATGAGCAGTTCTTC
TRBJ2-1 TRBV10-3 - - CAISEATAAAYNEQFF TGTGCCATCAGTGAGGCCACAGCGGCGGCCTACAATGAGCAGTTCTTC
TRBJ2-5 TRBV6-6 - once CASKESSGQETQYF TGTGCCAGCAAAGAAAGCAGCGGCCAAGAGACCCAGTACTTC
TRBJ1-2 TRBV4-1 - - CASSQVRRGASDYGYTF TGCGCCAGCAGCCAAGTCCGGCGGGGGGCTTCCGACTATGGCTACACCTTC
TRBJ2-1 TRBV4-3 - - CASSQDGRVNEQFF TGCGCCAGCAGCCAAGATGGCAGGGTCAATGAGCAGTTCTTC
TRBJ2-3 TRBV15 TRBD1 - CATQGGLSTDTQYF TGTGCCACCCAAGGGGGCCTCAGCACAGATACGCAGTATTTT
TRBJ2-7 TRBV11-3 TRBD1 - CASSLIPGTGTYEQYF TGTGCCAGCAGCTTGATTCCGGGGACAGGAACCTACGAGCAGTACTTC
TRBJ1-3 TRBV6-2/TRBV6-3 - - CASSYTGRGNTIYF TGTGCCAGCAGTTACACAGGGCGAGGAAACACCATATATTTT
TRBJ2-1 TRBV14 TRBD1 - CASSHLRDRRLNEQFF TGTGCCAGCAGCCATCTCCGGGACAGGCGTCTCAATGAGCAGTTCTTC
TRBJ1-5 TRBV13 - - CASSLGQTGQPQHF TGTGCCAGCAGCTTAGGACAGACCGGTCAGCCCCAGCATTTT
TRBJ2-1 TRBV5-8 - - CASSRTISYNEQFF TGTGCCAGCAGCCGGACTATTTCCTACAATGAGCAGTTCTTC
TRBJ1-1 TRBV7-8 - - CASSKNRAGSTEAFF TGTGCCAGCAGTAAAAACAGGGCGGGTTCCACTGAAGCTTTCTTT
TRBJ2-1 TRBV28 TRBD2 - CASSLGGAGGPVGRQFF TGTGCCAGCAGTTTAGGGGGAGCGGGAGGGCCCGTCGGTCGGCAGTTCTTC
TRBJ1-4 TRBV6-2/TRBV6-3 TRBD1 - CASSYSGTGSAREKLFF TGTGCCAGCAGTTACTCCGGGACAGGGAGCGCCCGCGAAAAACTGTTTTTT
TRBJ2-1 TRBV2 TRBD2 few CASSELAASNEQFF TGTGCCAGCAGTGAACTAGCGGCCTCCAATGAGCAGTTCTTC
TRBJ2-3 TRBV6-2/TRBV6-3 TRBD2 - CASSYSTATSGRRGDTQYF TGTGCCAGCAGTTACTCGACCGCAACTAGCGGGAGAAGGGGGGATACGCAGTATTTT
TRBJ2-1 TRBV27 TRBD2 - CASSMTSGRAIRNEQFF TGTGCCAGCAGTATGACTAGCGGGAGGGCCATAAGGAATGAGCAGTTCTTC
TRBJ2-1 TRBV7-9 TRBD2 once CASSPGTSVNEQFF TGTGCCAGCAGCCCCGGGACTAGCGTCAATGAGCAGTTCTTC
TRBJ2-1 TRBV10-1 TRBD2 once CASGAGGLVNNEQFF TGCGCCAGCGGGGCGGGAGGCCTCGTTAACAATGAGCAGTTCTTC
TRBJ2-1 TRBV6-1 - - CASSERGGGEFF TGTGCCAGCAGTGAACGGGGCGGAGGGGAGTTCTTC
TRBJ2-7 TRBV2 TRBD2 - CASSEERGYYEQYF TGTGCCAGCAGTGAAGAGCGGGGATACTACGAGCAGTACTTC
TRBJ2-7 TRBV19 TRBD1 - CASSMGDSSYEQYF TGTGCCAGTAGTATGGGGGACAGCTCCTACGAGCAGTACTTC
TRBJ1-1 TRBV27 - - CASSITRGAVAAFF TGTGCCAGCAGTATCACCCGGGGGGCCGTGGCAGCTTTCTTT
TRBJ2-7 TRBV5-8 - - CASSFSTLRGVGYEQYF TGTGCCAGCAGCTTCTCGACACTCAGGGGGGTAGGGTACGAGCAGTACTTC
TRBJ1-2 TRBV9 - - CASSPMERNYGYTF TGTGCCAGCAGCCCGATGGAGAGAAACTATGGCTACACCTTC
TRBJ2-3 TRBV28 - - CASSLLNTQYF TGTGCCAGCAGTTTGTTAAATACGCAGTATTTT
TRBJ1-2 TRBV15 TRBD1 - CATSRGPTGTVYGYTF TGTGCCACCAGCAGAGGTCCGACAGGGACCGTATATGGCTACACCTTC
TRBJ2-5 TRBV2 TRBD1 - CASSFTGVVETQYF TGTGCCAGCAGCTTTACAGGGGTGGTAGAGACCCAGTACTTC
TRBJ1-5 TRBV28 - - CASSLVQLSNQPQHF TGTGCCAGCAGTTTAGTACAGCTTAGCAATCAGCCCCAGCATTTT
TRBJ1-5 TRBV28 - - CASSSSQISGQGQPQHF TGTGCCAGCAGTTCCTCCCAGATCTCAGGGCAAGGGCAGCCCCAGCATTTT
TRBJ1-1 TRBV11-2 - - CASSPPGVPFIYNTEAFF TGTGCCAGCAGCCCGCCCGGGGTCCCGTTCATTTATAACACTGAAGCTTTCTTT
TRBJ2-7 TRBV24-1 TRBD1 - CATSPPTGTVGQYF TGTGCCACCAGCCCACCCACCGGGACAGTAGGGCAGTACTTC
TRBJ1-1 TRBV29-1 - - CSVAGYMNTEAFF TGCAGCGTTGCAGGGTACATGAACACTGAAGCTTTCTTT
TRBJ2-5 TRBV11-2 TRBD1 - CASSPRVGQGRRGTQYF TGTGCCAGCAGCCCGCGGGTGGGACAGGGGCGGCGCGGGACCCAGTACTTC
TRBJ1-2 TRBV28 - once CASSPQGRDYTF TGTGCCAGCAGTCCCCAAGGCAGGGATTACACCTTC
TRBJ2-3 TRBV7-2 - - CASSPIFSAQGTDTQYF TGTGCCAGCAGCCCCATATTTAGCGCCCAGGGCACAGATACGCAGTATTTT
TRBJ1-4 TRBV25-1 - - CASSEFYFGLGEKLFF TGTGCCAGCAGTGAATTTTATTTTGGGCTTGGTGAAAAACTGTTTTTT